This record looks at one T cell receptor beta chain sequence and its context. No antigen is known for it. Semi-nested PCR with Nested Universal Primer A followed constant-region reverse priming of full-length variable regions. TCRdb passed the 5' RACE reads through MiXCR, listing each CDR3 protein once. The table records around 52,000 distinct CDR3 sequences, 25% to 30% of them present only once. Per the germline V gene, CDR1 is LGHNA and CDR2 is YNFKEQ. The J segment lost 5 bases and the V segment lost 4 bases, leaving 12 bases of the junction unmatched. This CDR3 is 17 amino acids long. Study-level points and caveats: Greatest tumor Treg TCR overlap was with tumor naive CD4+ cells. Tumor memory CD4+ T cell TCR gene usage was found to cluster with blood and lymph node memory CD4+ cells and with lymph node naive CD4+ cells.

The TCR originated in a female donor with breast cancer. Sequencing was performed on tumor-infiltrating memory CD4+ T cells sorted from the breast tumor. Subset indicated: memory CD4+ T cells, CD4+CD45RO+CD25-. V and J are TRBV4-2 and TRBJ2-2; 8 bases match TRBD2. CDR3 nucleotides: TGTGCCAGCAGCCCTCACACGGCCGGGACTAGGACCGGGGAGCTGTTTTTT. It yields the protein CASSPHTAGTRTGELFF.